These 14 T cell receptor beta chains share one sample of origin, sequenced in a study of blood T cell repertoires in COVID-19. Clones were sequenced by immunoSEQ multiplex PCR, and TCRdb holds only the in-frame ones, with some missing. The sample lists some 250,000 clones, more than 70% seen once, with around 0.99% in the top ten. What was sequenced was peripheral blood. These receptor sequences come from a woman aged 35 to 49 who had recovered from COVID-19.

This sequence joins TRBV24-1 and TRBJ2-2, with D perhaps TRBD1 (5 bases). The V gene's germline CDR1 is KGHDR and CDR2 SFDVKD. This CDR3 is 13 amino acids long. The ends were cut back, 9 bases at V and 2 bases at J, with 9 bases in the middle. The CDR3: CATAGPNTGELFF. DNA of the CDR3: TGTGCCACCGCAGGGCCCAACACCGGGGAGCTGTTTTTT.

The chain recombines TRBV19 with TRBJ2-3; tentatively, D is TRBD1 (5 bases). V was trimmed by 5 bases and J by 4 bases, leaving 13 bases between them. Per the germline V gene, CDR1 is LNHDA and CDR2 is SQIVND (reference sequence). The CDR3 is 14 residues long. This chain's CDR3 is CASSLGRVSDTQYF. For the CDR3, the DNA is TGTGCCAGTAGTCTCGGCAGGGTCTCAGATACGCAGTATTTT.

The chain has TRBV2 and TRBJ2-2; a weak D match, TRBD1 (5 bases). Trimming removed 10 bases from V and 2 bases from J, with 14 bases in between. Germline loops: CDR1 SNHLY, CDR2 FYNNEI. The CDR3 has 14 residues. The CDR3 DNA reads as TGTGCCACCAGCTCCGGACACAACACCGGGGAGCTGTTTTTT. Its protein product is CATSSGHNTGELFF.

V and J are TRBV29-1 and TRBJ2-1; D perhaps matches TRBD1 (6 bases). The germline V gene has CDR1 SQVTM and CDR2 ANQGSEA. Trimming removed 7 bases at V and 2 bases at J, with 15 bases between. CDR3 size: 14 residues. CDR3: CSAQGGATYNEQFF. Here the CDR3 DNA reads TGCAGCGCCCAAGGGGGAGCGACCTACAATGAGCAGTTCTTC.

V is TRBV6-5 and J is TRBJ1-5; the D gene is possibly TRBD1 (6 bases). The CDR3 is 14 amino acids. CDR1 MNHEY and CDR2 SVGAGI come from the germline V gene. Trimming took 6 bases from V and 11 from J, leaving 20 bases between them. The CDR3 protein is CASRPTGGGTSQHF. CDR3 bases: TGTGCCAGCAGGCCGACAGGTGGGGGAACGTCCCAGCATTTT.

Regarding this clone: Without the conserved terminal phenylalanine or tryptophan, this CDR3 likely stems from a read error. The gene calls are TRBV19 and TRBJ2-3; D is possibly TRBD1 (5 bases). CDR1 and CDR2 (germline): LNHDA, SQIVND (reference sequence). Trimming removed 4 bases from V and 4 bases from J, with 15 bases in between. The CDR3 contains 15 residues. CDR3 sequence: CASSSDRWGADTQYL. The CDR3 DNA follows: TGTGCCAGTAGTAGTGACAGATGGGGTGCAGATACGCAGTATCTT.

This clone has just a few counts. The chain carries TRBV7-2 and TRBJ1-3; 8 nucleotides line up with TRBD1. The junction had 7 bases not matched to a gene; V was cut back by 5 bases and J by 4 bases. The CDR3 length is 15 residues. CDR1 is SGHTA and CDR2 is FQGNSA in the germline V gene. CDR3 in DNA: TGTGCCAGCAGCCTCTCACAGGGGGGCGGAAACACCATATATTTT. Amino acid sequence: CASSLSQGGGNTIYF.

The chain is built from TRBV19 and TRBJ2-2; 9 positions match TRBD1. The germline CDR1 and CDR2 sequences are LNHDA and SQIVND (reference sequence). Unmatched junction bases numbered 5, after V lost 3 bases and J lost 6 bases. CDR3 length: 15 residues. This CDR3 reads CASSIGDRAAGELFF. The CDR3 coding sequence is TGTGCCAGTAGTATTGGGGACAGGGCGGCCGGGGAGCTGTTTTTT.

The chain links TRBV30 to TRBJ1-3; D might be TRBD1 (6 bases). Germline V lookup: CDR1 GTSNPN, CDR2 SVGIG (reference sequence). Trimming removed 3 bases at V and 3 bases at J, with 9 bases between. The CDR3 covers 13 residues. The chain's CDR3 is CAWRGAVGNTIYF. The CDR3 DNA reads as TGTGCCTGGAGGGGGGCAGTTGGAAACACCATATATTTT.

This rearrangement joins TRBV7-9 to TRBJ2-1; TRBD2 agrees at 13 bases. This CDR3 region has 18 residues. CDR1 and CDR2 from the germline V gene are SEHNR and FQNEAQ (reference sequence). The ends lost 6 bases at V and 0 bases at J; junction bases unmatched: 8. The CDR3 nucleotides are TGTGCCAGCAGTCCTGGACTAGCGGGAGCGCGCTCCTACAATGAGCAGTTCTTC. The encoded protein is CASSPGLAGARSYNEQFF.

V gene TRBV9 combines with J gene TRBJ2-1; TRBD2 aligns across 10 bases. The CDR3 covers 17 residues. The junction had 9 bases not matched to a gene; V was cut back by 0 bases and J by 6 bases. Germline values: CDR1 SGDLS, CDR2 YYNGEE. The DNA for the CDR3 is TGTGCCAGCAGCGTAGCCTTGCTAGCGGGAGAGAGCAATGAGCAGTTCTTC. This encodes CASSVALLAGESNEQFF.

This chain connects TRBV2 to TRBJ1-5; weak D call: TRBD1 (6 bases). The CDR3 totals 12 residues. Deletions cut 6 bases from V and 11 bases from J, with 14 bases between. Germline values: CDR1 SNHLY, CDR2 FYNNEI. The CDR3 spells CASRGHPLAQHF. Here the CDR3 DNA reads TGTGCCAGCAGGGGACACCCGCTGGCCCAGCATTTT.

The chain combines TRBV7-3 with TRBJ2-2; 8 nucleotides align to TRBD1. CDR1 and CDR2 from the germline V gene are SGHTA and FQGTGA. The ends lost 5 bases at V and 4 bases at J; junction bases unmatched: 6. The CDR3 consists of 15 residues. The CDR3 DNA follows: TGTGCCAGCAGCCTCGACAGGGGTCGCACCGGGGAGCTGTTTTTT. As protein: CASSLDRGRTGELFF.

The gene calls are TRBV5-4 and TRBJ2-3; 14 nucleotides align to TRBD2. CDR3 length: 18 amino acids. CDR1 is SGHNT, CDR2 YYREEE, per germline (reference sequence). Germline trimming cut 4 bases from V and 1 base from J; bases unmatched to any gene: 8. The chain's CDR3 is CASSPGLAGAGGTDTQYF. CDR3 in DNA: TGTGCCAGCAGCCCGGGACTAGCGGGAGCGGGGGGCACAGATACGCAGTATTTT.